The entry below gives a single TCR beta chain sequence along with its context. This entry belongs to a study of radiotherapy plus CTLA-4 blockade in lung cancer. The CDR3 sequence is 14 residues long. Germline values: CDR1 GTSNPN, CDR2 SVGIG (reference sequence). J lost 2 bases, V lost 3 bases, and 4 bases had no gene match. Clones were read by immunoSEQ multiplex PCR, and TCRdb kept only the in-frame ones, dropping some. Of around 70,000 clones in the sample, around 86% were seen once. This TCR came from a human donor with non-small cell lung cancer that progressed on radiotherapy plus ipilimumab. The material sequenced was peripheral blood, taken from a patient treated with radiotherapy plus ipilimumab. The rearrangement uses TRBV30 and TRBJ2-3, with 8 bases lining up with TRBD1. CDR3 amino acids: CAWRTTGVTDTQYF. The DNA for the CDR3 is TGTGCCTGGAGAACGACAGGGGTCACAGATACGCAGTATTTT. Full variable domain (remainder filled in from reference TRBV30 and TRBJ2-3): SQTIHQWPATLVQPVGSPLSLECTVEGTSNPNLYWYRQAAGRGLQLLFYSVGIGQISSEVPQNLSASRPQDRQFILSSKKLLLSDSGFYLCAWRTTGVTDTQYFGPGTRLTVL.